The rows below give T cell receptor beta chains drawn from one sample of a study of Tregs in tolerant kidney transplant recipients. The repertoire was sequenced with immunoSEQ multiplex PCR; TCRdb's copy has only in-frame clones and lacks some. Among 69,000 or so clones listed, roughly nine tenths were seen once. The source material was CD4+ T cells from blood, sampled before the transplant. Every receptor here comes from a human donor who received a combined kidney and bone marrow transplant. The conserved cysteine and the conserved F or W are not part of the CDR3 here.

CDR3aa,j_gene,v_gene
ASSSSGRREKLF,TRBJ1-4,TRBV28
ASTQGAFGYGYT,TRBJ1-2,TRBV28
ASSPGQIFLSSYEQY,TRBJ2-7,TRBV18
ASSSLTGYAEAF,TRBJ1-1,TRBV5-4
AITTGEINTEAF,TRBJ1-1,TRBV28
ACQGQKNIQY,TRBJ2-4,TRBV30
ASSYSGQPSYEQY,TRBJ2-7,TRBV6-5
ASSLDRVGTVENEQF,TRBJ2-1,TRBV11-3
ASTTGEETQY,TRBJ2-5,TRBV6-6
ASLGTGGPRNEQY,TRBJ2-7,TRBV18
ASGLEAGVADTQY,TRBJ2-3,TRBV12-5
ASNTPGDYEQY,TRBJ2-7,TRBV10-2
TSSQGGGQVRETQY,TRBJ2-5,TRBV1
ASSVQGVDTGELF,TRBJ2-2,TRBV2
ASQGQGIEETQY,TRBJ2-5,TRBV5-4
ASSELAGPTGELF,TRBJ2-2,TRBV2
ASSFRTANEKLF,TRBJ1-4,TRBV5-1
ASSFPAGRANYGYT,TRBJ1-2,TRBV28
ASSSWTSGRARYNEQF,TRBJ2-1,TRBV4-1
ASSFGTGQDTQY,TRBJ2-3,TRBV5-1
ASSGLAGAYNEQF,TRBJ2-1,TRBV6-6
ASSQTTRYEQY,TRBJ2-7,TRBV4-3
ASYQGAYSYNEQF,TRBJ2-1,TRBV5-1
ASMELAGSYEQY,TRBJ2-7,TRBV5-1
ASRTGGQETQY,TRBJ2-5,TRBV19
ASSSDRQNTEAF,TRBJ1-1,TRBV11-2
ATSREVGFTSGRYNEQF,TRBJ2-1,TRBV15
AWSSGALYDNEQF,TRBJ2-1,TRBV30
ALDGPLRGSYEQY,TRBJ2-7,TRBV5-3
ASSQALQIGGVGGYT,TRBJ1-2,TRBV4-1
ASSTGDLNQPQH,TRBJ1-5,TRBV19
ASSDTSGSYNEQF,TRBJ2-1,TRBV6-4
ASSLRFQENTGELF,TRBJ2-2,TRBV7-2
ASSLKGSGRAYEQY,TRBJ2-7,TRBV11-2
ASSLGRQGGEKLF,TRBJ1-4,TRBV28
ASSEDTFYGYT,TRBJ1-2,TRBV5-4
ASSETGQGYTEAF,TRBJ1-1,TRBV2
ASSPRGYEQY,TRBJ2-7,TRBV28
ASSPAGGFYEQY,TRBJ2-7,TRBV28
ASSQAGLAGVNYEQY,TRBJ2-7,TRBV4-2
ASSEEGWLSALSRTSYEQY,TRBJ2-7,TRBV2
ASSQEGTGTMGGYT,TRBJ1-2,TRBV4-3
ASSPYGQSYEQY,TRBJ2-7,TRBV5-1
ASSVVGGQETQY,TRBJ2-5,TRBV9
ASSPPGARALDEQY,TRBJ2-7,TRBV18
ASSPSDGRRDRNGYT,TRBJ1-2,TRBV19
ASSLSGQVQETQY,TRBJ2-5,TRBV11-2
ASSPAGTGFYEQY,TRBJ2-7,TRBV7-2
ASSTRVDQPQH,TRBJ1-5,TRBV7-3
ASSLSGLLSYEQY,TRBJ2-7,TRBV7-2
ASSDPQETQY,TRBJ2-5,TRBV2
ATDRGLSSTDTQY,TRBJ2-3,TRBV2
ASRTRGLQGIETQY,TRBJ2-5,TRBV27
ASSQESDRVLATTYEQY,TRBJ2-7,TRBV14
ASGELSGGGELF,TRBJ2-2,TRBV6-9
ASLGQVYNEQF,TRBJ2-1,TRBV28
ASSGTSAPTLQY,TRBJ2-3,TRBV2
ASSPRALAAQETQY,TRBJ2-5,TRBV7-2
ASSFRGGVYEQY,TRBJ2-7,TRBV11-2
ASSLQGYQETQY,TRBJ2-5,TRBV28